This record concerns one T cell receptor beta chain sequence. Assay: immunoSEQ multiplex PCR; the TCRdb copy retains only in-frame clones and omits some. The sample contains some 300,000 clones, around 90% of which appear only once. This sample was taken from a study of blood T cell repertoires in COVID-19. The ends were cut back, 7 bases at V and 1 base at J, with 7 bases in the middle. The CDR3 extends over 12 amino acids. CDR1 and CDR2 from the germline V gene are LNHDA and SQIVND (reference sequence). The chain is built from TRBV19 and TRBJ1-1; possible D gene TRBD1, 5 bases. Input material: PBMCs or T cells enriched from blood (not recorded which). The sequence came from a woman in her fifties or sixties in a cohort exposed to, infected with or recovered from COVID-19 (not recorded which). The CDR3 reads CASIQGNTEAFF. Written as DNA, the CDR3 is TGTGCCAGTATTCAGGGGAACACTGAAGCTTTCTTT.